This is a list of T cell receptor beta chains from one sample in a study of blood T cell repertoires in COVID-19. Here immunoSEQ multiplex PCR was the method, and the copy in TCRdb shows in-frame clones only, minus some. Altogether some 170,000 clones are present, 75% to 85% being singletons, with the ten largest covering over 12%. The sequenced sample consisted of PBMCs or T cells enriched from blood (not recorded which). These receptors were collected from a man between 50 and 59 years old who had recovered from COVID-19. Both conserved end residues are part of each CDR3. Fields, in order: J gene, V gene, CDR3 protein.

j_gene: TRBJ2-5
v_gene: TRBV24-1
CDR3aa: CATSAGAHRGGETQYF

j_gene: TRBJ2-7
v_gene: TRBV7-8
CDR3aa: CASSRDLFRVYEQYF

j_gene: TRBJ2-7
v_gene: TRBV6-1
CDR3aa: CASREGTAGVYEQYF

j_gene: TRBJ1-1
v_gene: TRBV15
CDR3aa: CATSWEKRMNTEAFF

j_gene: TRBJ1-1
v_gene: TRBV18
CDR3aa: CASSPSTLSGGMVNEAFF

j_gene: TRBJ2-1
v_gene: TRBV9
CDR3aa: CASSLSGGANEQFF

j_gene: TRBJ2-1
v_gene: TRBV20-1
CDR3aa: CSAEAGNEQFF

j_gene: TRBJ1-5
v_gene: TRBV27
CDR3aa: CASRRGSQPQHF

j_gene: TRBJ2-7
v_gene: TRBV24-1
CDR3aa: CATSKGDIAGYEQYF

j_gene: TRBJ1-5
v_gene: TRBV6-5
CDR3aa: CASSTAGWQPQHF

j_gene: TRBJ1-1
v_gene: TRBV6-5
CDR3aa: CASSSRGLAEAFF

j_gene: TRBJ1-4
v_gene: TRBV7-6
CDR3aa: CASSLGAEGSNEKLFF

j_gene: TRBJ1-5
v_gene: TRBV19
CDR3aa: CASSTYSSNQPQHF

j_gene: TRBJ1-3
v_gene: TRBV28
CDR3aa: CASGGSGNTIYF